This T cell receptor beta chain was documented in a study of blood T cell repertoires in COVID-19. Study overall: Both acute and convalescent COVID-19 samples were obtained from the United States, Italy and Spain. T cells, B-cell-depleted T cells, or PBMCs provided the cDNA or gDNA that served as material.

As originally analysed: Estimated nucleated cell counts came from reference gene primer amplification. Only in-frame clones appear in the TCRdb table, and some are missing; sequencing was by immunoSEQ multiplex PCR. The V and J calls and clone size are taken from that table; D and trimming were inferred from the DNA. The profile covers 200,000 to 250,000 clones, with roughly 88% appearing a single time and over 10% taken by the ten largest. The length of the CDR3 is 11 residues. V lost 8 bases and J 10 bases, leaving 12 bases between the germline ends. In germline, CDR1 is MNHEY, CDR2 SVGAGI. The sample consisted of peripheral blood. The genes are TRBV6-5 and TRBJ2-1; no firm D call. This TCR derives from a human donor in a cohort sampled during active COVID-19. Here the CDR3 reads CASASVKEQFF. The CDR3 DNA reads as TGTGCCAGCGCTTCGGTAAAGGAGCAGTTCTTC.